The source of this T cell receptor (beta chain) is a study of blood T cell repertoires in COVID-19. Background on the study: Sites across the United States, Italy and Spain contributed samples from acute and convalescent COVID-19. T cells, B-cell-depleted T cells, or PBMCs provided the cDNA or gDNA that served as material.

Authors' methods: The assay estimated nucleated cells by amplifying reference gene primers. Measured with immunoSEQ multiplex PCR; TCRdb has only the in-frame clones, and not every one. V and J calls and clone size follow that table, whereas D and trimming were derived from the DNA. The sample contains 75,000 to 100,000 clones, more than 80% of which appear only once. The sequenced material came from peripheral blood. This receptor was taken from a woman older than 75 with acute or convalescent COVID-19.

The CDR3 DNA follows: TGTGCCAGCAGGGGGACTAGCGGAGCGGGCGGGGAGCTGTTTTTT. Translation gives CASRGTSGAGGELFF. The chain recombines TRBV2 with TRBJ2-2; TRBD2 matches at 11 bases. Germline CDR1 SNHLY, CDR2 FYNNEI. The CDR3 has 15 amino acids. Germline trimming cut 6 bases from V and 7 bases from J; bases unmatched to any gene: 7.